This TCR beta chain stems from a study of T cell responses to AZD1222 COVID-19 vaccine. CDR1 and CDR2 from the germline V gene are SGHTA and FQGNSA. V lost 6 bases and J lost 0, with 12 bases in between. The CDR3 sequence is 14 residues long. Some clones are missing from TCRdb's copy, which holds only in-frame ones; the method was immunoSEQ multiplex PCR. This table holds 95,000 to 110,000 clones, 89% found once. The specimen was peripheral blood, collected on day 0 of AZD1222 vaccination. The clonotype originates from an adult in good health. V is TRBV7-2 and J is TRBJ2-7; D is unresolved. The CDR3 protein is CASRLQAGSYEQYF. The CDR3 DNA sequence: TGTGCCAGCAGGCTCCAGGCTGGCTCCTACGAGCAGTACTTC.